A selection of T cell receptor beta chains follows, all from one sample in a study of blood T cell repertoires in COVID-19. The data were produced by immunoSEQ multiplex PCR, yet TCRdb's version contains in-frame clones alone and is incomplete. Of just under 90,000 clones in the sample, 88% were seen once. Sequenced: peripheral blood. Every receptor here comes from a woman of 80 years or more with acute or convalescent COVID-19. CDR3s include the opening cysteine and the closing phenylalanine or tryptophan. A D gene is named only where the DNA matches it firmly. Size tells how often a clone was seen (once, few, many) or the class of an expanded clone, and some rows leave it out.

d_call	j_call	clone_size	v_call	cdr3_aa	cdr3_nt
TRBD1	TRBJ2-3	once	TRBV19	CASSIWPGGGTDTQYF	TGTGCCAGTAGTATCTGGCCAGGGGGCGGCACAGATACGCAGTATTTT
NA	TRBJ2-6	medium-sized	TRBV5-1	CASSLFASEGAGANVLTF	TGCGCCAGCAGCTTGTTCGCATCGGAAGGGGCCGGGGCCAACGTCCTGACTTTC
NA	TRBJ1-1	NA	TRBV11-2	CASSLGGTRLNTEAFF	TGTGCCAGCAGCTTAGGGGGGACACGATTGAACACTGAAGCTTTCTTT
NA	TRBJ2-3	NA	TRBV6-6	CASSYHQLWDTQYF	TGTGCCAGCAGTTACCACCAGTTGTGGGATACGCAGTATTTT
NA	TRBJ2-1	NA	TRBV28	CASRGGVYNEQFF	TGTGCCAGCAGAGGCGGGGTCTACAATGAGCAGTTCTTC
NA	TRBJ2-2	NA	TRBV2	CASSEGASADTGELFF	TGTGCCAGCAGTGAGGGAGCTAGCGCGGACACCGGGGAGCTGTTTTTT
NA	TRBJ1-2	NA	TRBV10-3	CAISGDGGVGYTF	TGTGCCATCAGTGGCGATGGAGGGGTCGGCTACACCTTC
NA	TRBJ2-5	NA	TRBV7-9	CASSDWRGRETQYF	TGTGCCAGCAGCGATTGGCGAGGGAGGGAGACCCAGTACTTC
NA	TRBJ1-5	once	TRBV7-9	CASSLRDSNQPQHF	TGTGCCAGCAGCCTCAGGGATAGCAATCAGCCCCAGCATTTT
NA	TRBJ2-7	NA	TRBV29-1	CSVVPHSGFDEQYF	TGCAGCGTTGTCCCCCATAGCGGCTTTGACGAGCAGTACTTC
NA	TRBJ2-1	once	TRBV28	CASSLGGLAIHYNEQFF	TGTGCCAGCAGTTTGGGGGGGCTAGCGATCCACTACAATGAGCAGTTCTTC
NA	TRBJ1-1	NA	TRBV2	CASSEKVTGTEAFF	TGTGCCAGCAGTGAAAAGGTGACGGGGACTGAAGCTTTCTTT
TRBD1	TRBJ1-2	NA	TRBV4-3	CASSQTGYSGQGSYTF	TGCGCCAGCAGCCAAACCGGTTATTCTGGACAGGGAAGCTACACCTTC
NA	TRBJ1-2	NA	TRBV10-3	CAISDPWQGGGYTF	TGTGCCATCAGTGACCCCTGGCAGGGAGGTGGCTACACCTTC
TRBD1	TRBJ1-1	NA	TRBV18	CASSLIQGAGNTEAFF	TGTGCCAGCTCACTCATTCAGGGGGCGGGTAACACTGAAGCTTTCTTT
NA	TRBJ2-3	once	TRBV13	CASSLGGGTDTQYF	TGTGCCAGCAGTCTAGGGGGGGGGACAGATACGCAGTATTTT
TRBD1	TRBJ2-7	NA	TRBV11-3	CASSDRGYEQYF	TGTGCCAGCAGTGACAGGGGTTACGAGCAGTACTTC
TRBD1	TRBJ2-1	medium-sized	TRBV27	CASSRTLGTGFNEQFF	TGTGCCAGCAGTCGAACCTTGGGGACAGGGTTCAATGAGCAGTTCTTC
NA	TRBJ1-2	NA	TRBV3-1/TRBV3-2	CASSQDRQAPYGYTF	TGTGCCAGCAGCCAAGATAGGCAGGCCCCCTATGGCTACACCTTC
NA	TRBJ1-6	few	TRBV30	CAWSGVFGSPLHF	TGTGCCTGGTCAGGGGTGTTTGGTTCACCCCTCCACTTT
NA	TRBJ1-3	NA	TRBV11-3	CASSVNHPGRAGNTIYF	TGTGCCAGCAGCGTAAACCACCCCGGGAGGGCTGGAAACACCATATATTTT
NA	TRBJ2-7	NA	TRBV11-1	CASSLTGTRSEQYF	TGTGCCAGCAGCTTGACCGGGACAAGATCCGAGCAGTACTTC
NA	TRBJ2-4	NA	TRBV2	CASRGQNIQYF	TGTGCCAGCAGGGGGCAAAACATTCAGTACTTC
TRBD2	TRBJ2-5	NA	TRBV19	CASSIQKTSFQETQYF	TGTGCCAGTAGTATCCAAAAGACTAGCTTTCAAGAGACCCAGTACTTC
TRBD2	TRBJ2-1	NA	TRBV6-2/TRBV6-3	CASSRTSATYNEQFF	TGTGCCAGCAGTCGGACTAGCGCCACCTACAATGAGCAGTTCTTC
NA	TRBJ1-1	few	TRBV2	CASSEDTNTEAFF	TGTGCCAGCAGTGAAGACACAAACACTGAAGCTTTCTTT
TRBD2	TRBJ2-1	NA	TRBV5-1	CASSRTSGYNEQFF	TGCGCCAGCAGTCGGACTAGCGGCTACAATGAGCAGTTCTTC
TRBD1	TRBJ1-2	NA	TRBV5-8	CASSLVVGQGAGGYTF	TGTGCCAGCAGCTTGGTGGTGGGACAGGGGGCCGGTGGCTACACCTTC
TRBD2	TRBJ2-3	many	TRBV11-1	CASSLGRGGTDTQYF	TGTGCCAGCAGCTTGGGGCGGGGGGGCACAGATACGCAGTATTTT
TRBD1	TRBJ1-1	once	TRBV27	CASRQLRQGDEAFF	TGTGCCAGCAGGCAACTAAGACAGGGAGATGAAGCTTTCTTT
TRBD1	TRBJ1-1	NA	TRBV18	CASSPLGQGAFF	TGTGCCAGCTCACCACTGGGACAGGGAGCTTTCTTT
NA	TRBJ2-7	NA	TRBV28	CASSLDGTNSYEQYF	TGTGCCAGCAGTTTGGACGGGACAAACTCCTACGAGCAGTACTTC
TRBD1	TRBJ2-7	NA	TRBV27	CASTSGTVFEQYF	TGTGCCAGCACCTCCGGGACAGTCTTCGAGCAGTACTTC